The rows below give T cell receptor beta chains drawn from one sample of a study of T cells in localized non-small cell lung cancer. Repertoires were generated with immunoSEQ multiplex PCR, while TCRdb's copy carries only in-frame clones and drops some. The table includes approximately 140,000 clones, roughly 90% detected once. The sample was peripheral blood, taken before any cancer treatment. These receptors were taken from a female donor over 55 with stage I lung adenocarcinoma. Both conserved end residues are part of each CDR3. D genes are given only for firm matches. Some rows mark clone size as missing; the rest say once, few, many or name a class of expanded clone.

>TRBV7-7|NA|TRBD2|TRBJ2-3
CASSPGTRTSTDTQYF
TGTGCTAGCAGCCCAGGGACTAGGACTAGCACAGATACGCAGTATTTT
>TRBV6-1|few|TRBD2|TRBJ2-3
CASSDLQREVGDTQYF
TGTGCCAGCAGTGACCTCCAGCGGGAGGTGGGAGATACGCAGTATTTT
>TRBV7-2|NA|TRBD2|TRBJ2-4
CASSPSTSGRALRGGIQYF
TGTGCCAGCAGCCCGTCGACTAGCGGGAGGGCCCTACGTGGAGGCATTCAGTACTTC
>TRBV18|NA|NA|TRBJ2-1
CASSPLALNTEQFF
TGTGCCAGCTCACCACTAGCTTTGAATACTGAGCAGTTCTTC
>TRBV19|NA|TRBD2|TRBJ2-4
CASSRSGDIQYF
TGTGCCAGTAGTCGCAGCGGGGACATTCAGTACTTC
>TRBV12-5|NA|TRBD1|TRBJ1-1
CASGTGTGANTEAFF
TGTGCTAGTGGCACCGGGACAGGGGCGAACACTGAAGCTTTCTTT
>TRBV19|NA|NA|TRBJ1-2
CASRGSGRGTNYGYTF
TGTGCCAGTAGGGGGAGTGGCAGGGGAACTAACTATGGCTACACCTTC
>TRBV9|NA|TRBD1|TRBJ1-3
CASSVGDDRGTGNTIYF
TGTGCCAGCAGCGTAGGGGACGACAGGGGGACTGGAAACACCATATATTTT
>TRBV2|once|TRBD1|TRBJ2-7
CASRQGQASYEQYF
TGTGCCAGCAGACAAGGACAGGCCTCCTACGAGCAGTACTTC
>TRBV14|NA|NA|TRBJ1-1
CASSQAGNTEAFF
TGTGCCAGCAGCCAAGCAGGGAACACTGAAGCTTTCTTT
>TRBV7-3|NA|NA|TRBJ1-4
CASRFVMGEKLFF
TGTGCCAGCAGGTTCGTAATGGGTGAAAAACTGTTTTTT
>TRBV5-5|once|TRBD1|TRBJ1-2
CASSLMAGGAYGYTF
TGTGCCAGCAGCTTGATGGCAGGGGGCGCCTATGGCTACACCTTC
>TRBV28|NA|TRBD1|TRBJ2-5
CASSLPRATGEETQYF
TGTGCCAGCAGTTTACCCCGAGCGACAGGGGAAGAGACCCAGTACTTC
>TRBV27|NA|NA|TRBJ2-5
CASSFLGGIQETQYF
TGTGCCAGCAGTTTCCTAGGTGGGATTCAAGAGACCCAGTACTTC
>TRBV19|NA|TRBD1|TRBJ2-7
CASSTPGQGIHEQYF
TGTGCCAGTAGTACCCCGGGACAGGGTATCCACGAGCAGTACTTC
>TRBV30|NA|TRBD1|TRBJ1-6
CAWSVRDRGYNSPLHF
TGTGCCTGGAGTGTAAGGGACAGGGGCTATAATTCACCCCTCCACTTT
>TRBV11-3|NA|TRBD2|TRBJ2-1
CASSFTSDYGYNEQFF
TGTGCCAGCAGCTTCACTAGCGACTACGGTTACAATGAGCAGTTCTTC
>TRBV6-5|NA|NA|TRBJ1-3
CASIGGSGNTIYF
TGTGCCAGCATCGGAGGCTCTGGAAACACCATATATTTT
>TRBV5-1|once|NA|TRBJ1-5
CASSLVSNQPQHF
TGCGCCAGCAGCTTGGTTAGCAATCAGCCCCAGCATTTT
>TRBV28|NA|NA|TRBJ2-7
CASKQPGRLYEQYF
TGTGCCAGCAAACAGCCGGGACGGCTATACGAGCAGTACTTC
>TRBV7-3|NA|NA|TRBJ2-5
CASSANRQETQYF
TGTGCCAGCAGCGCTAATCGGCAAGAGACCCAGTACTTC
>TRBV6-5|NA|NA|TRBJ2-1
CASHRLNEQFF
TGTGCCAGTCACAGGCTCAATGAGCAGTTCTTC
>TRBV7-3|NA|NA|TRBJ2-3
CASSFASTDTQYF
TGTGCCAGCAGCTTCGCGAGCACAGATACGCAGTATTTT
>TRBV15|NA|TRBD2|TRBJ2-3
CATSRGAGVSTDTQYF
TGTGCCACCAGCAGAGGAGCGGGAGTTAGTACAGATACGCAGTATTTT
>TRBV29-1|NA|TRBD2|TRBJ2-1
CSVAPGLAINEQFF
TGCAGCGTTGCACCGGGACTAGCTATCAATGAGCAGTTCTTC
>TRBV19|NA|TRBD1|TRBJ1-4
CASTTRDRGGLGKLFF
TGTGCCAGTACCACCCGGGACAGGGGCGGTCTGGGAAAACTGTTTTTT
>TRBV6-5|NA|NA|TRBJ2-1
CASSPSLDILQFF
TGTGCCAGCAGCCCTTCTCTCGACATCTTGCAGTTCTTC
>TRBV5-4|NA|TRBD2|TRBJ2-7
CASSPGTSGRIYEQYF
TGTGCCAGCAGCCCGGGGACTAGCGGGAGGATCTACGAGCAGTACTTC
>TRBV2|NA|TRBD1|TRBJ2-7
CASGSGQSYEQYF
TGTGCCAGCGGATCGGGACAGTCCTACGAGCAGTACTTC
>TRBV30|few|NA|TRBJ2-5
CAWSVQVAGETQYF
TGTGCCTGGAGTGTACAAGTCGCGGGAGAGACCCAGTACTTC
>TRBV5-1|NA|TRBD2|TRBJ2-5
CASSLSGRPYQETQYF
TGCGCCAGCAGCTTAAGCGGGAGGCCGTACCAAGAGACCCAGTACTTC
>TRBV19|NA|TRBD1|TRBJ2-3
CASSIRDRSTDTQYF
TGTGCCAGTAGTATTCGGGACAGAAGCACAGATACGCAGTATTTT
>TRBV7-3|NA|NA|TRBJ2-2
CASSLTSGELFF
TGTGCCAGCAGCTTAACGTCCGGGGAGCTGTTTTTT
>TRBV28|NA|TRBD1|TRBJ1-1
CASSGQVGAFF
TGTGCCAGCAGTGGACAGGTTGGAGCTTTCTTT
>TRBV28|NA|TRBD2|TRBJ2-1
CASSPGTSGKKGQFF
TGTGCCAGCAGTCCCGGGACTAGCGGGAAAAAAGGGCAGTTCTTC